The rows below give T cell receptor beta chains drawn from one sample of a study of T cell changes during pregnancy in multiple sclerosis. Profiled with immunoSEQ multiplex PCR; TCRdb holds only in-frame clones, not every one. The table has around 50,000 clones, roughly 89% seen once; the top ten hold around 2%. Here the sequenced sample was peripheral blood, taken in the first trimester of pregnancy. These receptors originate from a female donor with multiple sclerosis, enrolled in a pregnancy study. Each CDR3 is given with its conserved first and last residue. Each record gives: J gene, V gene, D gene, clone size, CDR3 DNA, CDR3 protein. D genes are given only for firm matches. A row's size may be missing; if present it is once, few, many or a size class.

J gene: TRBJ2-7; V gene: TRBV9; D gene: TRBD1; clone size: .; CDR3 DNA: TGTGCCAGCAGCGTTTCCGGGACAGGCCCTTCCTACGAGCAGTACTTC; CDR3 protein: CASSVSGTGPSYEQYF
J gene: TRBJ1-1; V gene: TRBV30; D gene: .; clone size: .; CDR3 DNA: TGTGCCTGGAGCAGCGGCGTGGGGTTGGCCACTGAAGCTTTCTTT; CDR3 protein: CAWSSGVGLATEAFF
J gene: TRBJ1-2; V gene: TRBV29-1; D gene: TRBD1; clone size: once; CDR3 DNA: TGCAGCGTTGAGGGGGGAAAGGGGGCGCACTATGGCTACACCTTC; CDR3 protein: CSVEGGKGAHYGYTF
J gene: TRBJ1-1; V gene: TRBV6-5; D gene: TRBD1; clone size: once; CDR3 DNA: TGTGCCAGCAGAAAAGGGACAGAAACTGAAGCTTTCTTT; CDR3 protein: CASRKGTETEAFF
J gene: TRBJ1-5; V gene: TRBV7-2; D gene: .; clone size: .; CDR3 DNA: TGTGCCAGCAGCTTAGGGCAGAACAATCAGCCCCAGCATTTT; CDR3 protein: CASSLGQNNQPQHF
J gene: TRBJ1-2; V gene: TRBV18; D gene: .; clone size: .; CDR3 DNA: TGTGCCAGCTCACCAACCGGGAGCTACTATGGCTACACCTTC; CDR3 protein: CASSPTGSYYGYTF
J gene: TRBJ2-7; V gene: TRBV27; D gene: .; clone size: .; CDR3 DNA: TGTGCCAGCAGTTTATCTTCGGCAGGGGAGACCTACGAGCAGTACTTC; CDR3 protein: CASSLSSAGETYEQYF
J gene: TRBJ1-1; V gene: TRBV27; D gene: TRBD1; clone size: .; CDR3 DNA: TGTGCCAGCAGTTTATCGAAACAGGGGTTTGAAGCTTTCTTT; CDR3 protein: CASSLSKQGFEAFF
J gene: TRBJ1-1; V gene: TRBV15; D gene: .; clone size: .; CDR3 DNA: TGTGCCACCAGCAGGGGGGGGAGGAATCCTGAAGCTTTCTTT; CDR3 protein: CATSRGGRNPEAFF
J gene: TRBJ2-7; V gene: TRBV4-2; D gene: .; clone size: .; CDR3 DNA: TGTGCCAGCAGCCAAAGGGGGGGCCTGCTCGACGAGCAGTACTTC; CDR3 protein: CASSQRGGLLDEQYF
J gene: TRBJ1-1; V gene: TRBV7-2; D gene: .; clone size: .; CDR3 DNA: TGTGCCAGCAGCTTAGGTCCCGTGGGCCGCCCGAACACTGAAGCTTTCTTT; CDR3 protein: CASSLGPVGRPNTEAFF
J gene: TRBJ2-3; V gene: TRBV18; D gene: .; clone size: .; CDR3 DNA: TGTGCCAGCTCACCACCCTCAGGGATTTCAGATACGCAGTATTTT; CDR3 protein: CASSPPSGISDTQYF
J gene: TRBJ2-7; V gene: TRBV5-6; D gene: TRBD2; clone size: once; CDR3 DNA: TGTGCCAGCAGCTTGCGGGGGGGTCCGGAGGAGCAGTACTTC; CDR3 protein: CASSLRGGPEEQYF
J gene: TRBJ1-2; V gene: TRBV27; D gene: TRBD1; clone size: .; CDR3 DNA: TGTGCCAGCAGCCTGGACAGGAGATACTACTATGGCTACACCTTC; CDR3 protein: CASSLDRRYYYGYTF
J gene: TRBJ2-7; V gene: TRBV4-2; D gene: .; clone size: .; CDR3 DNA: TGTGCCAGCAGCCAAGAGAGTCTCACGAGCTCCTACGAGCAGTACTTC; CDR3 protein: CASSQESLTSSYEQYF
J gene: TRBJ1-2; V gene: TRBV6-6; D gene: TRBD1; clone size: few; CDR3 DNA: TGTGCCACAGGACAGGGGGCTAACTATGGCTACACCTTC; CDR3 protein: CATGQGANYGYTF